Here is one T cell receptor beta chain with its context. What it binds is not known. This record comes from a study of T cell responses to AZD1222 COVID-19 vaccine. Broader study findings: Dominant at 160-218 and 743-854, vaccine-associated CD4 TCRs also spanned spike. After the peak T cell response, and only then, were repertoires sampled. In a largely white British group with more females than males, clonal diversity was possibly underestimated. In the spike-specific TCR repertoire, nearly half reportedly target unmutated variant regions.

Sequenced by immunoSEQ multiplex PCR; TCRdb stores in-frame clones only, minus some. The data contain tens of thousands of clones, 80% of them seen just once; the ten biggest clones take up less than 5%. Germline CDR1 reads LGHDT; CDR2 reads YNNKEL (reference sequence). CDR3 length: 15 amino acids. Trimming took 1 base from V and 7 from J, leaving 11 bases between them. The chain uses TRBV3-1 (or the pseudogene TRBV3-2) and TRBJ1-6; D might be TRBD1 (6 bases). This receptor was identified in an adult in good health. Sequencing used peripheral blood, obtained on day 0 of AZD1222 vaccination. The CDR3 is CASSQARGDNSPLHF. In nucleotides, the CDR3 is TGTGCCAGCAGCCAAGCCAGGGGTGACAATTCACCCCTCCACTTT.